The 16 T cell receptor beta chains listed next were all sequenced from one sample in a study of patients and donors after allogeneic stem cell transplantation. TCRdb independently ran MiXCR on the RT-PCR reads; one entry per CDR3 protein. The sample comprises roughly 940,000 distinct CDR3 sequences, roughly 18% of which are singletons, and around 5.5% rests with the top ten. Sequencing was performed on blood, either unsorted or a sorted T cell fraction (not recorded which). These receptors all stem from a human donor who was either an allogeneic HSCT recipient or a stem cell or donor lymphocyte infusion donor (not recorded which). It is not recorded whose cells these are; they may come from a transplant donor.

The CDR3 DNA reads as TGTGCCACCAAGGCGGTGGATACGCAGTATTTT. This codes for CATKAVDTQYF. The chain couples TRBV10-3 to TRBJ2-3, with D uncertain. Trimming removed 10 bases at V and 6 bases at J, with 11 bases between. This CDR3 has 11 residues. Germline values: CDR1 ENHRY, CDR2 SYGVKD.

This clonotype was seen more than once but under ten times. The chain recombines TRBV7-2 with TRBJ2-2; D not resolved. From germline, CDR1 is SGHTA and CDR2 FQGNSA. The germline V and J ends were trimmed by 5 bases and 6 bases, with 10 bases remaining between them. This CDR3 contains 13 residues. The CDR3 bases are TGTGCCAGCAGCCCCCCTGGGGCCGGGGAGCTGTTTTTT. It encodes CASSPPGAGELFF.

This chain joins TRBV6-2 or TRBV6-3 and TRBJ2-1, with 9 nucleotides matching TRBD1. Trimming at V came to 5 bases and at J to 6 bases, leaving 11 bases not matched to a gene. The CDR3 loop spans 16 amino acids. Germline-derived CDR1 and CDR2 are MNHEY and SVGEGT. The CDR3 loop is CASSNAGTGNTNEQFF. The CDR3 DNA is TGTGCCAGCAGTAACGCGGGGACAGGGAACACCAATGAGCAGTTCTTC.

This clonotype was seen more than once but under ten times. The V gene is TRBV6-1, the J gene TRBJ2-1; no firm D call. Germline CDR1 and CDR2: MNHNS and SASEGT. V was cut by 1 base and J by 4 bases, with 8 bases left in between. The CDR3 is 14 residues long. The CDR3: CASSEGVEYNEQFF. In DNA, the CDR3 is TGTGCCAGCAGTGAAGGGGTCGAGTACAATGAGCAGTTCTTC.

This chain joins TRBV3-1 and TRBJ2-7, with D perhaps TRBD1 or TRBD2 (5 bases each). Per germline, CDR1 LGHDT and CDR2 YNNKEL (reference sequence). The CDR3 is 18 residues long. V dropped 3 bases and J dropped 2 bases, with 23 bases sitting between them. CDR3 bases: TGTGCCAGCAGCCAGAATTCTCCGGGACCACTTATCACCTACGAGCAGTACTTC. This codes for CASSQNSPGPLITYEQYF.

This chain connects TRBV10-3 to TRBJ1-1; D is undetermined. The germline V and J ends were trimmed by 4 bases and 2 bases, with 14 bases remaining between them. Germline V gives CDR1 ENHRY, CDR2 SYGVKD. This CDR3 is 15 amino acids long. CDR3 sequence (DNA): TGTGCCATCAGTGGGTCCCGGACGAGAAACACTGAAGCTTTCTTT. It yields the protein CAISGSRTRNTEAFF.

This clonotype was observed many times. This chain connects TRBV29-1 to TRBJ2-3, with TRBD2 as a possible D gene (5 bases). The V and J ends lost 5 bases and 6 bases respectively, with 15 bases between them. Per germline, CDR1 SQVTM and CDR2 ANQGSEA. The CDR3 spans 13 residues. The CDR3 region is CSVPSPPGDTQYF. The CDR3, as DNA: TGCAGCGTTCCGTCCCCCCCGGGGGATACGCAGTATTTT.

Only a few counts were recorded for this clonotype. The gene calls are TRBV29-1 and TRBJ1-4, with D possibly being TRBD1 (6 bases). V was clipped by 7 bases and J by 14 bases, with 14 bases between them. The CDR3 extends over 10 amino acids. Germline assignment: CDR1 SQVTM and CDR2 ANQGSEA. The CDR3 DNA reads as TGCAGCGCGGGGGAGGGGGGCCTGTTTTTT. Its protein product is CSAGEGGLFF.

In its sample, this clonotype was seen many times. CDR3 nucleotides: TGTGCCAGCAGCTTAGCGGGAACCACAGATACGCAGTATTTT. Translated, it gives CASSLAGTTDTQYF. The rearrangement uses TRBV11-2 and TRBJ2-3; D is possibly TRBD2 (5 bases). The CDR3 length is 14 residues. The ends were cut back, 1 base at V and 2 bases at J, with 7 bases in the middle. Germline lookup yields CDR1 SGHAT and CDR2 FQNNGV.

A few counts support this clonotype. The rearrangement links TRBV7-3 to TRBJ2-7, with D tentatively TRBD1 (5 bases). Germline loops: CDR1 SGHTA, CDR2 FQGTGA. This CDR3 region has 16 residues. Deletions cut 0 bases from V and 5 bases from J, with 17 bases between. The CDR3 region has the DNA TGTGCCAGCAGCTTAACAGGTGGGGCAGGAGCAAACGAGCAGTACTTC. Translation gives CASSLTGGAGANEQYF.

The chain couples TRBV27 to TRBJ1-6; weak D call: TRBD1 (6 bases). The CDR3 loop spans 15 amino acids. In germline, CDR1 is MNHEY, CDR2 SMNVEV (reference sequence). The ends were cut back, 5 bases at V and 10 bases at J, with 18 bases in the middle. The CDR3 nucleotides are TGTGCCAGCAGTCCCCTACGGGGGCCGGGGTCACCCCTCCACTTT. This translates into CASSPLRGPGSPLHF.

The gene calls are TRBV12-3 or TRBV12-4 and TRBJ1-2; no firm D call. V lost 0 bases to trimming and J lost 8 bases, with 10 bases between them. The CDR3 loop spans 13 amino acids. The CDR3 DNA reads TGTGCCAGCAGTTTAGCAAAAAAGACGGGCTACACCTTC. It yields the protein CASSLAKKTGYTF.

This clonotype has a count of ten or more. The J gene is TRBJ2-2, the V gene TRBV12-3 or TRBV12-4; D remains unclear. Trimming took 6 bases from V and 5 from J, leaving 10 bases between them. The CDR3 is 13 residues long. The CDR3 DNA sequence: TGTGCCAGCAGCCTGAAGGATACCGGGGAGCTGTTTTTT. It codes for CASSLKDTGELFF.

In this sample, this clonotype turned up a few times. The V call is TRBV20-1, the J call TRBJ2-1, with 8 bases matching TRBD2. The junction had 5 bases not matched to a gene; V was cut back by 3 bases and J by 4 bases. Germline CDR1 is DFQATT and CDR2 is SNEGSKA (reference sequence). CDR3 size: 14 residues. The chain's CDR3 is CSASTGGPYNEQFF. The DNA of the CDR3 is TGCAGTGCTAGTACGGGGGGGCCTTACAATGAGCAGTTCTTC.

There are a few counts of this clonotype. CDR3: CASSLFWTGTGKNTGELFF. CDR3 DNA: TGTGCCAGTAGCCTCTTTTGGACCGGGACAGGGAAGAACACCGGGGAGCTGTTTTTT. The rearrangement links TRBV19 to TRBJ2-2, with 9 bases aligning to TRBD1. The V gene's germline CDR1 is LNHDA and CDR2 SQIVND (reference sequence). The CDR3 length is 19 residues. The V and J ends lost 6 bases and 1 base, in that order; junction bases with no gene match: 15. The whole variable domain, remainder taken from reference TRBV19 and TRBJ2-2, is DGGITQSPKYLFRKEGQNVTLSCEQNLNHDAMYWYRQDPGQGLRLIYYSQIVNDFQKGDIAEGYSVSREKKESFPLTVTSAQKNPTAFYLCASSLFWTGTGKNTGELFFGEGSRLTVL.

The chain is built from TRBV24-1 and TRBJ2-1, with unresolved D. Trimming stripped 4 bases from V and 0 bases from J, with 18 bases between. This CDR3 comprises 18 residues. Germline V gene lookup returns CDR1 KGHDR and CDR2 SFDVKD. CDR3 bases: TGTGCCACCAGTGACCCACTGGGTAACCCGAGCTCCTACAATGAGCAGTTCTTC. Its translation: CATSDPLGNPSSYNEQFF.